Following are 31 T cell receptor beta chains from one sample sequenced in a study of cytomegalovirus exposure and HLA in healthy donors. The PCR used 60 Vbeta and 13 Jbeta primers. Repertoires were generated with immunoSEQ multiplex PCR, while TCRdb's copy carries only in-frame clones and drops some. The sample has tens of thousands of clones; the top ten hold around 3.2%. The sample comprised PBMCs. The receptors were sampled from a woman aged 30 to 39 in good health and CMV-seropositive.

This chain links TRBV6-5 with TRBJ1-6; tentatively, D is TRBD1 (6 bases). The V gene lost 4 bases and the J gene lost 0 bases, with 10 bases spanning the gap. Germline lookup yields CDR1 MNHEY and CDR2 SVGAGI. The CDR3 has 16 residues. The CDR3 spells CASSSGQSSYNSPLHF. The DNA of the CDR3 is TGTGCCAGCAGTTCTGGACAGAGCTCCTATAATTCACCCCTCCACTTT.

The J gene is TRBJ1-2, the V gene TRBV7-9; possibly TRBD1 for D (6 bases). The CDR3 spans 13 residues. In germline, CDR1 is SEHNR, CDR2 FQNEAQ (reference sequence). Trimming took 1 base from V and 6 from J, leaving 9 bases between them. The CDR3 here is CASSLDQGNGYTF. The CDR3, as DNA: TGTGCCAGCAGCTTAGATCAGGGGAATGGCTACACCTTC.

The CDR3 reads CASRARHPSNQPQHF. The CDR3 region has the DNA TGTGCCAGCAGGGCAAGACATCCTAGCAATCAGCCCCAGCATTTT. The chain combines TRBV6-1 with TRBJ1-5; no clear D gene. Germline values: CDR1 MNHNS, CDR2 SASEGT. The V end was cut by 6 bases, the J end by 0 bases, with 12 bases between. The CDR3 has 15 amino acids.

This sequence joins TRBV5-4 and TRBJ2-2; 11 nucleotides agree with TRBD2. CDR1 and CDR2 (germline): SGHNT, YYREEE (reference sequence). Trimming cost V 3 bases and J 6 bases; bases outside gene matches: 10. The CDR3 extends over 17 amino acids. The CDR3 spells CASSSRDSGGAAGELFF. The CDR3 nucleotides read TGTGCCAGCAGCTCTCGGGATAGCGGGGGGGCAGCCGGGGAGCTGTTTTTT.

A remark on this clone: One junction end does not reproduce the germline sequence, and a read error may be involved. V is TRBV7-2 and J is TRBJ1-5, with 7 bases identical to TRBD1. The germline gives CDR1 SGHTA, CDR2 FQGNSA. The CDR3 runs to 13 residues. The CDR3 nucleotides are TGTGCCAGCAGCTTAGACAGGGGCCAGCCCCGGCATTTT. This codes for CASSLDRGQPRHF.

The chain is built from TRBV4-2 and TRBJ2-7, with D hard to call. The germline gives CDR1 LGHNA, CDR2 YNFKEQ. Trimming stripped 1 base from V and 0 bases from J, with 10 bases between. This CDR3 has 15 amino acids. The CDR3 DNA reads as TGTGCCAGCAGCCAAGCTTCAGGTCCCTCCTACGAGCAGTACTTC. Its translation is CASSQASGPSYEQYF.

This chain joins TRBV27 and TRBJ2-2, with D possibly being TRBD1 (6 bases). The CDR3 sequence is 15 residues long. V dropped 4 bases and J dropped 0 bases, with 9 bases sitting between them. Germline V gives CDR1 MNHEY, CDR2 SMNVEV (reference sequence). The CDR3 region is CASSYGQTNTGELFF. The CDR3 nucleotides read TGTGCCAGCAGTTACGGACAGACGAACACCGGGGAGCTGTTTTTT.

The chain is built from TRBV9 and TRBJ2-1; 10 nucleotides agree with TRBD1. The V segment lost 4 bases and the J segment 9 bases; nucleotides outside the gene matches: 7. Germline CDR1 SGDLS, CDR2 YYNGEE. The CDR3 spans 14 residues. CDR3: CASSPRQGAGEQFF. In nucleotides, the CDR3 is TGTGCCAGCAGCCCCAGACAGGGGGCTGGTGAGCAGTTCTTC.

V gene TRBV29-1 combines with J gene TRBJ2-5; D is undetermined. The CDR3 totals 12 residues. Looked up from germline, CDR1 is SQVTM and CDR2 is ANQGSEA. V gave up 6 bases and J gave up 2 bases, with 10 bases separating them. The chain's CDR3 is CSVQTSQETQYF. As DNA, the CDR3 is TGCAGCGTGCAGACTTCTCAAGAGACCCAGTACTTC. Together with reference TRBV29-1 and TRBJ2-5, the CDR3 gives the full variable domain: SAVISQKPSRDICQRGTSLTIQCQVDSQVTMMFWYRQQPGQSLTLIATANQGSEATYESGFVIDKFPISRPNLTFSTLTVSNMSPEDSSIYLCSVQTSQETQYFGPGTRLLVL.

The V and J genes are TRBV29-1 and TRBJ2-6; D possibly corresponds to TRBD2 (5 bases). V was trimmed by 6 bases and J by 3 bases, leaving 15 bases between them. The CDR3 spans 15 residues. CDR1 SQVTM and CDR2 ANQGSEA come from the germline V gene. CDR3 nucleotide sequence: TGCAGCGTAGGTAGAGGGAGCGGTGGGGCCAACGTCCTGACTTTC. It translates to CSVGRGSGGANVLTF.

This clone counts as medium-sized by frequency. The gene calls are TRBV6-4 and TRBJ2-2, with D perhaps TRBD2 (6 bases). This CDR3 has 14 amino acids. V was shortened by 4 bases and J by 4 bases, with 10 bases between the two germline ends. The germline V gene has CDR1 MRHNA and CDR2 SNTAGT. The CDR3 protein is CASSGEDSTGELFF. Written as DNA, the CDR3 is TGTGCCAGCAGTGGGGAGGACTCCACCGGGGAGCTGTTTTTT.

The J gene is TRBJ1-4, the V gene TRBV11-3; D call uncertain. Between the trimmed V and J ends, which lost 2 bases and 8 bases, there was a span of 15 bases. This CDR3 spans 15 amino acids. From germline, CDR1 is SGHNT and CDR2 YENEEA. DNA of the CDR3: TGTGCCAGCAGCTTAAGCGGGCCGTCCAGGGAAAAACTGTTTTTT. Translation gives CASSLSGPSREKLFF.

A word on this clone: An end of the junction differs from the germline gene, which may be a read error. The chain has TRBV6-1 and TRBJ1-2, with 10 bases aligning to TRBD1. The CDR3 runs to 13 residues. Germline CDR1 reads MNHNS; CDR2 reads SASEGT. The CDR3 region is CASREGQGDGYTF. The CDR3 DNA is TGTGCCAGCAGAGAAGGACAGGGGGATGGCTACACCTTC.

The CDR3 here is CASSLGDRATGELFF. Here the CDR3 DNA reads TGTGCCAGCAGCTTAGGCGACAGGGCCACCGGGGAGCTGTTTTTT. This chain connects TRBV7-6 to TRBJ2-2; 7 bases are a match to TRBD1. With V trimmed by 1 base and J by 4 bases, 3 bases remained unmatched. The CDR3 extends over 15 amino acids. Germline V gene data show CDR1 as SGHVS and CDR2 as FNYEAQ.

CDR3 DNA: TGTGCCAGCAGTTACTCTGGAGGGGATAATTCACCCCTCCACTTT. The encoded protein is CASSYSGGDNSPLHF. The chain employs TRBV6-5 and TRBJ1-6; weak D call: TRBD1 (5 bases). This CDR3 has 15 amino acids. Germline-derived CDR1 and CDR2 are MNHEY and SVGAGI. Between the trimmed V and J ends, which lost 0 bases and 5 bases, there was a span of 8 bases.

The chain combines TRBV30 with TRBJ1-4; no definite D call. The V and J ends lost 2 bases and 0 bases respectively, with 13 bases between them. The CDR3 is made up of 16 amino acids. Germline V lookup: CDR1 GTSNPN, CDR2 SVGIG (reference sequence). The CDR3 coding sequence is TGTGCCTGGAGTCCCAACAGAGCCACAACTAATGAAAAACTGTTTTTT. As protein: CAWSPNRATTNEKLFF.

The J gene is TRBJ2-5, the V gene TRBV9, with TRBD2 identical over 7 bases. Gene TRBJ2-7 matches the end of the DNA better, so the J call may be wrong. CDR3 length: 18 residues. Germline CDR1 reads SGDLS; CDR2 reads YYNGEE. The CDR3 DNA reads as TGTGCCAGCAGCGTAGCTGGCTGCAGGGACTACACCAGCTACGAGCAGTACTTC. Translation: CASSVAGCRDYTSYEQYF.

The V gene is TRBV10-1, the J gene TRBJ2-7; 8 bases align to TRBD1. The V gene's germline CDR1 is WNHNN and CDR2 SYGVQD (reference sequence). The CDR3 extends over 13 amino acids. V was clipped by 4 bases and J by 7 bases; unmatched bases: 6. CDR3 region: CASSGDRTGEQYF. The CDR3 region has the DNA TGCGCCAGCAGTGGGGACAGGACGGGGGAGCAGTACTTC.

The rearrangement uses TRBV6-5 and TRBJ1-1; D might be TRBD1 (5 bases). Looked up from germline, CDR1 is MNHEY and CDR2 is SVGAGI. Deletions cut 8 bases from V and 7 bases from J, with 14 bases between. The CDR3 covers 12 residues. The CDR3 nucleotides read TGTGCCAGCTCCATGGAGGGGTTTGAAGCTTTCTTT. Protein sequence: CASSMEGFEAFF.

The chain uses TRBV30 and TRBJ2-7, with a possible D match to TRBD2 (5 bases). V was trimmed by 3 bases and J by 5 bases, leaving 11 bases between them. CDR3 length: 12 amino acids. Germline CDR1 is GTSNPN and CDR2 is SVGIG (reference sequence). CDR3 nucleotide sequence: TGTGCCTGGAGCAAGGGAGACGACGAGCAGTACTTC. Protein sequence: CAWSKGDDEQYF.

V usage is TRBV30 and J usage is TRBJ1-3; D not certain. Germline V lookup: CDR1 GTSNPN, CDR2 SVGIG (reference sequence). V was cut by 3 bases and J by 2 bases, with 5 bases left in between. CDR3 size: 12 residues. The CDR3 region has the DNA TGTGCCTGGAGGGAGCCTGGAAACACCATATATTTT. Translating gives CAWREPGNTIYF.

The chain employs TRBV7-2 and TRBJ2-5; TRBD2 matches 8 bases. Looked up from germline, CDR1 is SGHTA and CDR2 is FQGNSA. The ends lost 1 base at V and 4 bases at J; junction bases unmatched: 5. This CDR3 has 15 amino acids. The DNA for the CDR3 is TGTGCCAGCAGCTTAGTCGGGGGGGCCGGAGAGACCCAGTACTTC. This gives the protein CASSLVGGAGETQYF.

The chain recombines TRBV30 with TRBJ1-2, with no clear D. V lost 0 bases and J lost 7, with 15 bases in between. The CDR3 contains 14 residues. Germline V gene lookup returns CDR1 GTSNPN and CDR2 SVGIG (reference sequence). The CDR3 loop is CAWSVDSALGGYTF. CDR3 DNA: TGTGCCTGGAGTGTAGACTCGGCCTTGGGTGGCTACACCTTC.

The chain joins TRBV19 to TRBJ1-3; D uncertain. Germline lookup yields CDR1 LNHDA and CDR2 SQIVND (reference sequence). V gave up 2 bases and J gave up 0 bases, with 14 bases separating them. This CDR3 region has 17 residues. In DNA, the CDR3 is TGTGCCAGTAGTATATTCGAGGGCCACAGCTCTGGAAACACCATATATTTT. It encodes CASSIFEGHSSGNTIYF. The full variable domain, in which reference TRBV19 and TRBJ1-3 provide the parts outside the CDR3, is DGGITQSPKYLFRKEGQNVTLSCEQNLNHDAMYWYRQDPGQGLRLIYYSQIVNDFQKGDIAEGYSVSREKKESFPLTVTSAQKNPTAFYLCASSIFEGHSSGNTIYFGEGSWLTVV.

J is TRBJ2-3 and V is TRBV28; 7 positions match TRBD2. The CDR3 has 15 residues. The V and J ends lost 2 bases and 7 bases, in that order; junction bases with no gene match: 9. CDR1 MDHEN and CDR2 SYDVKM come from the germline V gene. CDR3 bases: TGTGCCAGCAGTTTAATGCCACTCGGGGGGAATACGCAGTATTTT. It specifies CASSLMPLGGNTQYF.

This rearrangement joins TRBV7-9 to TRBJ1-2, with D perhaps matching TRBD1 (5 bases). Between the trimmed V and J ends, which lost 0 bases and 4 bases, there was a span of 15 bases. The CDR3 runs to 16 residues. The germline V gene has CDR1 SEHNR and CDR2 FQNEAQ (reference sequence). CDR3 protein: CASSLALRGGFYGYTF. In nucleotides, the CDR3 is TGTGCCAGCAGCTTAGCTCTAAGGGGAGGATTCTATGGCTACACCTTC. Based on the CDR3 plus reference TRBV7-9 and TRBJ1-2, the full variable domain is DTGVSQNPRHKITKRGQNVTFRCDPISEHNRLYWYRQTLGQGPEFLTYFQNEAQLEKSRLLSDRFSAERPKGSFSTLEIQRTEQGDSAMYLCASSLALRGGFYGYTFGSGTRLTVV.

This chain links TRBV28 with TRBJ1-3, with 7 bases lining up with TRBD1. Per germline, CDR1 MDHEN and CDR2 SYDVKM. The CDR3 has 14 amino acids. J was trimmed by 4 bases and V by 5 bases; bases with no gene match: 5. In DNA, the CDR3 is TGTGCCAGCAGTCAACAGGGGTTGGGAAACACCATATATTTT. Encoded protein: CASSQQGLGNTIYF.

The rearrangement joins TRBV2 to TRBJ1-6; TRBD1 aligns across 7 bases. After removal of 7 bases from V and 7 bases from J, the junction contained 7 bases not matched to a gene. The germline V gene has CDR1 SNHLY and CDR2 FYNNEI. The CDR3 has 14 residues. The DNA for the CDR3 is TGTGCCAGCATGAGACAGGGAACCAATTCACCCCTCCACTTT. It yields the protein CASMRQGTNSPLHF.

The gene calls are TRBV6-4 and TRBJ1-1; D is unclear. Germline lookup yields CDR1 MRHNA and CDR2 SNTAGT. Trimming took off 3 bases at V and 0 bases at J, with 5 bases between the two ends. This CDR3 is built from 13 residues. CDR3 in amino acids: CASSERLNTEAFF. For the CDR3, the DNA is TGTGCCAGCAGTGAGCGCTTGAACACTGAAGCTTTCTTT.

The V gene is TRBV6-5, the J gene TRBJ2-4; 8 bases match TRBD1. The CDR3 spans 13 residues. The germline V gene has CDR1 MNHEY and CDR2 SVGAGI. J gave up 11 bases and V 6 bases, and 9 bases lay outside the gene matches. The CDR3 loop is CASRKTGQAFQYF. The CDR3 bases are TGTGCCAGCAGAAAGACGGGACAGGCCTTTCAGTACTTC.

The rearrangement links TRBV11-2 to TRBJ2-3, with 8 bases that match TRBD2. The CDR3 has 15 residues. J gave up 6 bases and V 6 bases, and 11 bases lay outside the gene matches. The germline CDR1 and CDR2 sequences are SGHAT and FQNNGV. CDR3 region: CASRTPGAGVDTQYF. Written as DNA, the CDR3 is TGTGCCAGCAGAACCCCGGGAGCGGGGGTGGATACGCAGTATTTT.